This T cell receptor beta chain was obtained from a study of T cell repertoires in cytomegalovirus infection. Across the study: Public TCR beta signature analysis indicated the presence of both CMV infection and matching HLA type.

Trimming pared 3 bases from V and 5 bases from J, leaving 14 bases between. This CDR3 comprises 15 residues. In germline, CDR1 is LNHDA, CDR2 SQIVND (reference sequence). Regarding this clonotype: Its antigen remains unknown.

Notes on the study in general: Of the TCR beta families, the public ones yielded a cumulative frequency that identified carriers of CMV plus the relevant HLA. CMV-specific TCR beta clonotypes restricted by HLA-C dominated the ex vivo response.

Each CDR3 protein is one row after TCRdb ran MiXCR on the reads. This table holds fewer than 250,000 distinct CDR3 sequences, roughly 23% found once. Source material: CD8+ T cells from PBMCs. The origin of this receptor is a human donor in good health (CMV status not recorded). Some clones in this sample may be carry-over from other donors' samples. The chain employs TRBV19 and TRBJ1-5; D is ambiguous. CDR3 in DNA: TGTGCCAGTAGTATCTTCACTACCTCTCATCAGCCCCAGCATTTT. This translates into CASSIFTTSHQPQHF.